This T cell receptor beta chain was identified in a study of control samples from healthy donors and cancer patients. The protocol was immunoSEQ multiplex PCR, while the TCRdb copy is restricted to in-frame clones and leaves out a portion. Altogether around 150,000 clones are present, about 87% being singletons, with the ten largest covering about 12%. The germline V and J ends were trimmed by 0 bases and 10 bases, with 22 bases remaining between them. Germline values: CDR1 SGDLS, CDR2 YYNGEE. CDR3 size: 16 residues. The clonotype was recovered from a man younger than 40 in good health. The rearrangement uses TRBV9 and TRBJ1-1, with D maybe TRBD1 (5 bases). Sequencing was carried out using blood. This CDR3 is CASSVGARRQRRGAFF. The CDR3 coding sequence is TGTGCCAGCAGCGTAGGGGCCCGCAGGCAAAGGAGGGGAGCTTTCTTT.